What follows is one TCR beta chain and its context. The table lists this clonotype with many counts. The antigen it binds to is not known. No base qualities exist here, and no much larger clone lies one base off it. The data were taken from a study of Graves' ophthalmopathy and Graves' hyperthyroidism (dated by TCRdb to 2016 to 2019). General notes on the study: Peripheral blood was collected before any treatment was given, at the time of initial diagnosis. Following sampling, methimazole starting at 30 mg daily was administered to hyperthyroidism patients, and high-dose intravenous methylprednisolone was administered to ophthalmopathy patients. To explore V-J signatures distinguishing ophthalmopathy from hyperthyroidism, a discovery set of roughly 100 patients (roughly 45 ophthalmopathy, over 55 stable hyperthyroidism) was enrolled. The study used signatures of the TCR beta repertoire to tell Graves' ophthalmopathy apart from Graves' hyperthyroidism and to predict which patients would progress to ophthalmopathy. The 100 or so discovery patients were randomly split 7:3 into training and test sets. In over 5 hyperthyroidism patients, the T-cell repertoire of thyroid tissue was compared with the T-cell repertoire of blood. In total, approximately 140 blood samples were TCR-sequenced: 40 to 45 ophthalmopathy, some 75 hyperthyroidism and some 17 hyperthyroidism-to-ophthalmopathy patients. For independent validation, a separate cohort was made up of 18 to 20 hyperthyroidism patients plus 17 patients who later progressed from hyperthyroidism to ophthalmopathy. The study at large found these results: Most expanded thyroid clonotypes with frequency above 0.001 were also detected in blood, suggesting blood repertoires may reflect the thyroid immune response. In validation, the model predicted ophthalmopathy progression with more than 70% sensitivity and 72.22% specificity; some 13 predicted patients were CT-confirmed with GO in a median of 6.5 months. In cross-validation, the 13-signature model distinguished ophthalmopathy from stable hyperthyroidism with around 86% sensitivity and 81.08% specificity, while in the test set the corresponding values were roughly 80% and 75%. Sample size was not statistically predetermined, and group allocation was not concealed from the investigators.

V sheds 4 bases and J sheds 4 bases, leaving 13 bases between their ends. The CDR3 runs 14 amino acids, cysteine and phenylalanine included. The kept DNA is CDR3 alone, 42 bases in frame from the first base. For repertoire sequencing, the TCR beta CDR3 regions were amplified from RNA transcripts. HTBI primers and the Qiagen OneStep RT-PCR kit were used in a first-round RT-PCR, which was followed by a second-round multiplex PCR, size selection and purification. Libraries were sequenced on an Illumina HiSeq2000 using paired-end 100 bp reads. The original pipeline was this. SOAPnuke was used to process the reads, throwing out any read that had adapters, had uncalled bases, had a mean Phred below 15, or lacked an exact constant-primer or identifier match. COPE v1.2.5 was used to merge high-quality paired reads. Each unique nucleotide sequence was defined as a clonotype, and clonotypes were aligned to IMGT TRB V, D and J references with MiTCR v1.1. The analysis was limited to V-J combinations with a frequency above 0.0001, which together covered 99.2% of the repertoires. For each V-J combination, a TCR clonal expansion and chaos score was defined as the ratio of F50 clonal expansion to chaos observed in the TCRdist matrix. Welch's t-statistics and random forest were used to narrow the features down to 13 V-J combinations, which were then fed into a naive Bayes classifier. The similarity between thyroid and blood repertoires was quantified using the Morisita-Horn index. TCRdb ran its own pipeline on the public reads, namely fastp trimming at Q25 and MiXCR clone calling, and kept in-frame beta chains. A single entry per CDR3 protein holds the most common genes and DNA from its merged rows. None of the V and J calls come from the authors' own analysis; TCRdb made them. This sample comprises about half a million distinct CDR3 sequences, around 15% of them detected only once. Approximately 9.8% of the sample is taken by the ten largest.

Ophthalmopathy patients were characterized by moderately to severely active disease, a Clinical Activity Score of at least 3, a NOSPECS grade of at least 4, and a disease duration under 3 months. Patients were excluded if they had other autoimmune diseases, uncontrolled infections, pregnancy or lactation. Clinical symptoms, serum thyroxine, TRAb, thyroid ultrasound and orbital computed tomography were used for diagnosis. Using Ficoll-Paque density gradient centrifugation, PBMCs were isolated from 9.5 to 10 ml of fresh peripheral blood. Total RNA was extracted using Trizol reagent, and RNA quality was checked on an Agilent 2100 Bioanalyzer.

The sequencing input was blood. The sequence was collected from a woman aged 30 to 39 with Graves' ophthalmopathy. Donor details come from another sample of the same person, matched by shared clones. Recombination connected TRBV12-3 or TRBV12-4 to TRBJ1-2; TRBD1 is perhaps the D gene, given 5 matching bases. The CDR3 reads as follows: CASSYSNGGYGYTF. The nucleotides are TGTGCCAGCAGTTACTCCAACGGGGGCTATGGCTACACCTTC.